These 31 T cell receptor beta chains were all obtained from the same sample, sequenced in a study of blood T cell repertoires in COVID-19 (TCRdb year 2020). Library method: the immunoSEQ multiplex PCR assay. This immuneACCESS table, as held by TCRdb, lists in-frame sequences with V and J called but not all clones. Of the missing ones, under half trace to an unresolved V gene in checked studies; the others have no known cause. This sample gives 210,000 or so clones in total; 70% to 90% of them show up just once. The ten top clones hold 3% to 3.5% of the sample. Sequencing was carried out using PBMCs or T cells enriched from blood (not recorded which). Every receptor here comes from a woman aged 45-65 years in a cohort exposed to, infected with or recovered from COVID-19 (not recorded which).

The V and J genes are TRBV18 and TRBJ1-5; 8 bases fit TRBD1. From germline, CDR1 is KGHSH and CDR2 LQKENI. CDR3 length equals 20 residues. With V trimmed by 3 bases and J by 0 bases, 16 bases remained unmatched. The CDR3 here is CASSPVTGVEKAYSNQPQHF. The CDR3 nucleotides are TGTGCCAGCTCACCTGTGACAGGGGTAGAAAAGGCTTATAGCAATCAGCCCCAGCATTTT.

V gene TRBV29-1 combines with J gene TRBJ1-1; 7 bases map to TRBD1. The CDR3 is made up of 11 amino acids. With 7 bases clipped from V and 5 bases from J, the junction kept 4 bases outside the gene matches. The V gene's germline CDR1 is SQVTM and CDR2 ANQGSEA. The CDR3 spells CSGGQLTEAFF. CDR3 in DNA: TGCAGCGGGGGACAGCTTACTGAAGCTTTCTTT.

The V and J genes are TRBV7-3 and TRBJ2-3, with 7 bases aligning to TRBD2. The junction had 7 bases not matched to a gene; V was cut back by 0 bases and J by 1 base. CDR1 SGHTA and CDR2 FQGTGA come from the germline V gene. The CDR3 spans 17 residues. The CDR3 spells CASSLTHPGGGTDTQYF. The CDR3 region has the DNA TGTGCCAGCAGCTTAACGCATCCGGGGGGTGGCACAGATACGCAGTATTTT.

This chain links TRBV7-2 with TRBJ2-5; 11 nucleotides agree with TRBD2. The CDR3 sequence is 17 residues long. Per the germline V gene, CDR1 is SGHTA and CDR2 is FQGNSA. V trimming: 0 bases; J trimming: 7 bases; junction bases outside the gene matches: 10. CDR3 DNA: TGTGCCAGCAGCTTAGCGCTTAGCGGGGGGGCCAGGGGGACCCAGTACTTC. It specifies CASSLALSGGARGTQYF.

CDR3 protein: CASSKRSTDTQYF. CDR3 nucleotide sequence: TGTGCCAGCAGCAAAAGGAGTACAGATACGCAGTATTTT. The chain has TRBV7-3 and TRBJ2-3; no reliable D call. V was shortened by 5 bases and J by 3 bases, with 9 bases between the two germline ends. Germline V gene sequence: CDR1 SGHTA, CDR2 FQGTGA. The CDR3 has 13 amino acids.

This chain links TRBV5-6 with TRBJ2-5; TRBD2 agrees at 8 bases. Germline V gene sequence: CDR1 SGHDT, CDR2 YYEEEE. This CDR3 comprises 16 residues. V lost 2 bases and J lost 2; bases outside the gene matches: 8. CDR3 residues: CASSFLFSGIQETQYF. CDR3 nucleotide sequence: TGTGCCAGCAGCTTCTTATTTAGCGGGATACAAGAGACCCAGTACTTC.

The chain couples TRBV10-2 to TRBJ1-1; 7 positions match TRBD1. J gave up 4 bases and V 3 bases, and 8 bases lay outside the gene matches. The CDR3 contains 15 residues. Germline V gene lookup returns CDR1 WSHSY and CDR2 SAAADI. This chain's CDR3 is CASSDHPGTATEAFF. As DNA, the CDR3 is TGCGCCAGCAGTGACCACCCTGGGACAGCCACTGAAGCTTTCTTT.

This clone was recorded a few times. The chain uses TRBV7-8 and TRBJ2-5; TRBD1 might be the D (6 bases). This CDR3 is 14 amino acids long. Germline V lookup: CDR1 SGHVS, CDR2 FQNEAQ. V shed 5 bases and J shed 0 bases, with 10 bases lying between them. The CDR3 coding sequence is TGTGCCAGCAGCCTCGACAGGAACCAAGAGACCCAGTACTTC. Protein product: CASSLDRNQETQYF.

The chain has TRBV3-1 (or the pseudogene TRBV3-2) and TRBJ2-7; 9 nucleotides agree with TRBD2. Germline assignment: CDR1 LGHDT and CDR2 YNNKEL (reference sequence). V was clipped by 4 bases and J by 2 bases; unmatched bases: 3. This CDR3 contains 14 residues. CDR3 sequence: CASSLLAGTYEQYF. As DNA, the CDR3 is TGTGCCAGCAGCCTTCTAGCGGGGACCTACGAGCAGTACTTC.

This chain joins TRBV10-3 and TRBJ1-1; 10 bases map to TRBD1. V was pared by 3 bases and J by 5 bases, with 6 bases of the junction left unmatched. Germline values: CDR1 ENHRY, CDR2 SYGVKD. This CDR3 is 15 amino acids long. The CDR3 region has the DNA TGTGCCATCAGTGATAGTAGGACAGGGGGGACTGAAGCTTTCTTT. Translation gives CAISDSRTGGTEAFF.

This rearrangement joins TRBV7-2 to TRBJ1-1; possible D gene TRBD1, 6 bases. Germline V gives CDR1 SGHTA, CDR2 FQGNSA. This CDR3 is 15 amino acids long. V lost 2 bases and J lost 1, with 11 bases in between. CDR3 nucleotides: TGTGCCAGCAGCTTACAGGGGTGGGGGAACACTGAAGCTTTCTTT. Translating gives CASSLQGWGNTEAFF.

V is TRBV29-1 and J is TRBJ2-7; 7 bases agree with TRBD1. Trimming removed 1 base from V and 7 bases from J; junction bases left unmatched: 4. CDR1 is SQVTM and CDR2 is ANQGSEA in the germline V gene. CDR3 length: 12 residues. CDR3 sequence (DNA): TGCAGCGTTGAAGGGACAGGTCCAGAGCAGTACTTC. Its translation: CSVEGTGPEQYF.

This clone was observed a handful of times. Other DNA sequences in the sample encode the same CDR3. The DNA of the CDR3 is TGCGCCAGCAGCCTTCGGGGATTGAACACTGAAGCTTTCTTT. It is translated as CASSLRGLNTEAFF. The chain combines TRBV5-1 with TRBJ1-1; D remains unclear. V shed 4 bases and J shed 0 bases, with 10 bases lying between them. This CDR3 region has 14 residues. Germline CDR1 is SGHRS and CDR2 is YFSETQ.

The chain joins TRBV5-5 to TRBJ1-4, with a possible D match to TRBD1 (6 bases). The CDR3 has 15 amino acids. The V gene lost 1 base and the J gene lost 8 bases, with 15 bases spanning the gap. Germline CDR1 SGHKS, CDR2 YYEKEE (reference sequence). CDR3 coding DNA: TGTGCCAGCAGCTTGTTTTCACAGGGCTACGAAAAACTGTTTTTT. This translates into CASSLFSQGYEKLFF.

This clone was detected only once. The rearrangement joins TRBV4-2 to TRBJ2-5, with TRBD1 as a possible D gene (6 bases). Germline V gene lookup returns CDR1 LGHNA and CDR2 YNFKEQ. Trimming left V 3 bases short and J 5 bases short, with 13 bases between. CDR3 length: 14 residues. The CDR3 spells CASSQSGQSETQYF. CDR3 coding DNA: TGTGCCAGCAGCCAGAGCGGACAGAGCGAGACCCAGTACTTC.

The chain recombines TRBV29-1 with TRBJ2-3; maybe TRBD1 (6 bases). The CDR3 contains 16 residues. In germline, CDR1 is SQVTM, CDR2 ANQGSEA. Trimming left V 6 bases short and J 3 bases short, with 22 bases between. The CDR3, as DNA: TGCAGCGTGACCCTCCAGGGGTCAATGGTGACAGATACGCAGTATTTT. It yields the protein CSVTLQGSMVTDTQYF.

CDR3 amino acids: CASSFSTAETQYF. The CDR3 DNA reads TGTGCCAGCAGTTTTTCGACAGCAGAGACCCAGTACTTC. The V and J genes are TRBV12-3 or TRBV12-4 and TRBJ2-5, with D perhaps matching TRBD1 (5 bases). This CDR3 is 13 amino acids long. Trimming took off 3 bases at V and 4 bases at J, with 9 bases between the two ends.

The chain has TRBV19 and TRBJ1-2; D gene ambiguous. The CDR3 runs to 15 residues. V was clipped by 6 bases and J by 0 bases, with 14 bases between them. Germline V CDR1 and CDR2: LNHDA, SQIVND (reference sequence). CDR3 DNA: TGTGCCAGTAGGAGAGGGCCACGGACTAACTATGGCTACACCTTC. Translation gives CASRRGPRTNYGYTF.

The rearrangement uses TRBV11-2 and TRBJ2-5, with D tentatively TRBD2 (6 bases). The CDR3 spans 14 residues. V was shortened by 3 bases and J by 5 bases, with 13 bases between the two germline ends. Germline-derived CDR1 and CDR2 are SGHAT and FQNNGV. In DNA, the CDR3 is TGTGCCAGCAGCTTGCTTTCTAGCGTTGAGACCCAGTACTTC. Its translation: CASSLLSSVETQYF.

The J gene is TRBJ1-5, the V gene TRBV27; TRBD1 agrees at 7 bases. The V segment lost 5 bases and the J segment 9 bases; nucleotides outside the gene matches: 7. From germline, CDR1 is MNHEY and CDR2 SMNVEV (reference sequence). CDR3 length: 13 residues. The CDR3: CASSLNRGRPQHF. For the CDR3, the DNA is TGTGCCAGCAGTCTAAACAGGGGAAGGCCCCAGCATTTT.

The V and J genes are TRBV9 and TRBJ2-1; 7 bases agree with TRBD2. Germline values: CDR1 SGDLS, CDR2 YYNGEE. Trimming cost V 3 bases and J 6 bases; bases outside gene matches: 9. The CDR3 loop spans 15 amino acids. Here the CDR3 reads CASSAHGLVSNEQFF. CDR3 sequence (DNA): TGTGCCAGCAGCGCCCATGGACTAGTGTCCAATGAGCAGTTCTTC.

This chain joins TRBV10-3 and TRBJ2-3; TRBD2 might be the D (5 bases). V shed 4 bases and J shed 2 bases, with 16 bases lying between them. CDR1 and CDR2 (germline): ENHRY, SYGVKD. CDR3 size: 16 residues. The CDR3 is CAISAKLGLATDTQYF. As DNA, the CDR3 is TGTGCCATCAGTGCTAAACTAGGCTTGGCCACAGATACGCAGTATTTT.

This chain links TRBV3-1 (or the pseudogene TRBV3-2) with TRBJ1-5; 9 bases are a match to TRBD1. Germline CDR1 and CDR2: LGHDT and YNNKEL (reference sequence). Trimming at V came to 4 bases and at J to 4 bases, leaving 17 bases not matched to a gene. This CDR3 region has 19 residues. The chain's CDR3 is CASSLHRDREPVKNQPQHF. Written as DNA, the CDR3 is TGTGCCAGCAGCCTTCACCGGGACAGGGAGCCTGTTAAAAATCAGCCCCAGCATTTT.

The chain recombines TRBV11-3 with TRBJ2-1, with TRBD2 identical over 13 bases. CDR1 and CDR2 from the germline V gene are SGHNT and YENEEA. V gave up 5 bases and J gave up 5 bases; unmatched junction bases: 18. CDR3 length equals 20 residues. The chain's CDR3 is CASSTSRLAGGPKDHNEQFF. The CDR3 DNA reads TGTGCCAGCAGCACTTCTAGACTAGCGGGGGGACCCAAGGATCACAATGAGCAGTTCTTC.

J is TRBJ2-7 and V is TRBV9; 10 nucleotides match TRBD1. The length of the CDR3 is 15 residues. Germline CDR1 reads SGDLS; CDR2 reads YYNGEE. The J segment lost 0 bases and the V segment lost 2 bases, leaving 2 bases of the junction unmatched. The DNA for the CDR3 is TGTGCCAGCAGCGTCCGGGACAGGGGCTCCTACGAGCAGTACTTC. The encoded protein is CASSVRDRGSYEQYF.

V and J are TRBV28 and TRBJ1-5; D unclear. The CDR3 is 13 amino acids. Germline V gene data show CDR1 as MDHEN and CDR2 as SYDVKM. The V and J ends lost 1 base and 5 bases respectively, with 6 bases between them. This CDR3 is CASSLSNYQPQHF. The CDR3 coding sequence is TGTGCCAGCAGTTTATCCAACTATCAGCCCCAGCATTTT.

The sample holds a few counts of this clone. The CDR3 is CASSPTGGLRAHGQYF. The CDR3 bases are TGTGCCAGCAGCCCAACGGGGGGACTCAGGGCACACGGGCAGTACTTC. This chain uses TRBV7-2 with TRBJ2-7; 7 nucleotides agree with TRBD2. Germline V gene sequence: CDR1 SGHTA, CDR2 FQGNSA. The CDR3 covers 16 residues. Trimming took 5 bases from V and 9 from J; bases not matched to a gene: 19. The full variable domain, completed using reference TRBV7-2 and TRBJ2-7, is GAGVSQSPSNKVTEKGKDVELRCDPISGHTALYWYRQSLGQGLEFLIYFQGNSAPDKSGLPSDRFSAERTGGSVSTLTIQRTQQEDSAVYLCASSPTGGLRAHGQYFGPGTRLTVT.

The CDR3 loop reads CSAQGSGTEAFF. The CDR3 nucleotides are TGCAGCGCCCAGGGGTCGGGCACTGAAGCTTTCTTT. The chain joins TRBV29-1 to TRBJ1-1, with D maybe TRBD1 (6 bases). This CDR3 is built from 12 residues. CDR1 and CDR2 from the germline V gene are SQVTM and ANQGSEA. Between the trimmed V and J ends, which lost 7 bases and 4 bases, there was a span of 13 bases.

CDR3 coding DNA: TGTGCCAGCAGCTTGGACAGGGAAGGCTCACCCCTCCACTTT. Translating gives CASSLDREGSPLHF. V is TRBV5-4 and J is TRBJ1-6, with D possibly matching TRBD1 (6 bases). Per germline, CDR1 SGHNT and CDR2 YYREEE (reference sequence). The CDR3 consists of 14 residues. V was shortened by 0 bases and J by 10 bases, with 11 bases between the two germline ends.

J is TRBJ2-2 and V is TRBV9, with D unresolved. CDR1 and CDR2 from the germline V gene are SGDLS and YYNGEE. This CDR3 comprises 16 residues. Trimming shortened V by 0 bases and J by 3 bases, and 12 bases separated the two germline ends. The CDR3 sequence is CASSVDQATDTGELFF. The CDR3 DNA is TGTGCCAGCAGCGTAGATCAGGCGACGGACACCGGGGAGCTGTTTTTT.

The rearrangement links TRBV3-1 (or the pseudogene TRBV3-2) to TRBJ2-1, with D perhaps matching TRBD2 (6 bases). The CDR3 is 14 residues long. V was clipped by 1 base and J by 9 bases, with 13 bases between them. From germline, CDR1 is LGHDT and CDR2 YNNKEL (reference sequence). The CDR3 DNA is TGTGCCAGCAGCCAAGGGCAGGGAGGCAGTGAGCAGTTCTTC. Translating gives CASSQGQGGSEQFF.